This paragraph covers one TCR beta chain sequence. No antigen is known for it. One end of the junction does not line up with germline, which may come from a read error. The record originates from a study of metastatic and nonmetastatic thyroid tumors. Study observations and caveats: The reported finding was significantly higher TCR beta diversity in malignant thyroid tumors relative to benign nodules, in blood and tumor.

How the authors handled the data: A classifier for distant metastasis in papillary thyroid cancer was constructed using CDR3 differences observed across clinicopathological groups. TCRdb reassembled clones from the PCR reads with MiXCR. The authors' filters were not applied to this entry. The sample has under 7,500 clones, approximately 35% seen once. Every patient was untreated before thyroid surgery. This CDR3 has 15 amino acids. Germline assignment: CDR1 SGHDT and CDR2 YYEEEE. This TCR came from a female donor with papillary thyroid cancer or a benign thyroid nodule (not recorded which). Some clones in this sample may be carry-over from other donors' samples. V and J are TRBV5-6 and TRBJ2-7; either TRBD1 or TRBD2 may fit D (6 bases each). The sequenced sample consisted of tumor tissue. CDR3 in amino acids: CAISRDTGGSYEQYF. Written as DNA, the CDR3 is TGTGCCATCAGCCGGGACACCGGGGGTTCCTACGAGCAGTACTTC.